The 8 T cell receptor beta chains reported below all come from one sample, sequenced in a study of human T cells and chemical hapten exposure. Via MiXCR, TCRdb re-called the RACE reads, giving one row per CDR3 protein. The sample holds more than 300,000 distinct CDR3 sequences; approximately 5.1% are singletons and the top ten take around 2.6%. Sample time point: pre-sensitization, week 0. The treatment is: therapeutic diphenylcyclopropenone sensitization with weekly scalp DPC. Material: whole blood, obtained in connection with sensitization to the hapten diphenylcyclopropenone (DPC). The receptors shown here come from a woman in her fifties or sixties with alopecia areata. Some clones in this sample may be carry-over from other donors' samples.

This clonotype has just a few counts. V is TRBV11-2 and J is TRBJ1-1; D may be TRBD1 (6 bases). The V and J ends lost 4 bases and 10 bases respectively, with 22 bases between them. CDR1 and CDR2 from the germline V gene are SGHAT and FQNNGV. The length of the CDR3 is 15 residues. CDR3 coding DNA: TGTGCCAGCAGCTCCGTATTTGGGGGGCTCGGATTAGCTTTCTTT. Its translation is CASSSVFGGLGLAFF.

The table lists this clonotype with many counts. CDR3 DNA sequence: TGTGCCAGCAGTGACTCTGCCGGGGGTGGCACTGAAGCTTTCTTT. Translated, it gives CASSDSAGGGTEAFF. The chain joins TRBV6-4 to TRBJ1-1; D is perhaps TRBD1 (5 bases). Trimming cost V 0 bases and J 4 bases, with 12 bases left between them. In germline, CDR1 is MRHNA, CDR2 SNTAGT. The CDR3 consists of 15 residues.

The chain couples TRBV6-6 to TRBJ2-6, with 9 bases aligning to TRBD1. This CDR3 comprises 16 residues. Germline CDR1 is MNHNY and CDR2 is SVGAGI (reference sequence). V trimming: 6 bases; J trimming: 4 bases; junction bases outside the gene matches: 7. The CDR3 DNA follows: TGTGCCAGCAGGCAAACAGGGGGCAGAGGGGCCAACGTCCTGACTTTC. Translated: CASRQTGGRGANVLTF.

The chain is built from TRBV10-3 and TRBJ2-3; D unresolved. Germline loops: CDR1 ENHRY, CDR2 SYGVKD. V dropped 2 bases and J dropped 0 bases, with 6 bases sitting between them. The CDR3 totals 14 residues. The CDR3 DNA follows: TGTGCCATCAGTGAGGGGCAGAGCACAGATACGCAGTATTTT. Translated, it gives CAISEGQSTDTQYF.

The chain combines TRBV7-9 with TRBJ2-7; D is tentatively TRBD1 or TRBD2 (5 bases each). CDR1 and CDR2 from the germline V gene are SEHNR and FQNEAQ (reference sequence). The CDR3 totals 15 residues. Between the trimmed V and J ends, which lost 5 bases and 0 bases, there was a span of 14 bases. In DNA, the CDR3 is TGTGCCAGCAGCCCTAGGGACGGGAACTCCTACGAGCAGTACTTC. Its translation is CASSPRDGNSYEQYF.

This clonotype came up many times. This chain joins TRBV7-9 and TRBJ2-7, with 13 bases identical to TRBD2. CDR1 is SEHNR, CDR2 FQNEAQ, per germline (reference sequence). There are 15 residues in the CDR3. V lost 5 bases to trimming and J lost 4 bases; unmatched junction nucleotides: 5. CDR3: CASSVGLAGVYEQYF. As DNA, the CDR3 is TGTGCCAGCAGCGTTGGACTAGCGGGGGTTTACGAGCAGTACTTC.

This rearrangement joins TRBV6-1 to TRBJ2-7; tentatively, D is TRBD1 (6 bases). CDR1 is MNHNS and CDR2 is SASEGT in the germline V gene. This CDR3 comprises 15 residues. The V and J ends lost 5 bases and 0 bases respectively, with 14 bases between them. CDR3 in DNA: TGTGCCAGCAGTTATAATACGGACAGCTCCTACGAGCAGTACTTC. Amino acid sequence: CASSYNTDSSYEQYF.

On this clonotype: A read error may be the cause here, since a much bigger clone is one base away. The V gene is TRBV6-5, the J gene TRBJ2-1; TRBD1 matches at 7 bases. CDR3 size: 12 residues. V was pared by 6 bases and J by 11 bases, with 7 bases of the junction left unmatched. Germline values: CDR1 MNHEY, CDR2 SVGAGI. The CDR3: CASSTGVGKQFF. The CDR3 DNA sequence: TGTGCCAGCAGCACAGGGGTGGGGAAGCAGTTCTTC.